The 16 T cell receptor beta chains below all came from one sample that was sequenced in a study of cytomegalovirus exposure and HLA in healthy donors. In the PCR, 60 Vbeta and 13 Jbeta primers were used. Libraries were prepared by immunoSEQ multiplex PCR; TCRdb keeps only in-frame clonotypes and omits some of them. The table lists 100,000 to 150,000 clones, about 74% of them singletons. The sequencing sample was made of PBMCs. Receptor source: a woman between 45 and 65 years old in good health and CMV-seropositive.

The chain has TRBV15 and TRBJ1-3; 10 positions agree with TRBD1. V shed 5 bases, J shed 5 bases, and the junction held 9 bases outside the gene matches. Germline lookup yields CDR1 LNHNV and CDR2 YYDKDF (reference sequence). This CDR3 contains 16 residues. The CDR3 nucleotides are TGTGCCACCAGCCAGCCCCGGGACAGGGGACGAAACACCATATATTTT. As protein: CATSQPRDRGRNTIYF. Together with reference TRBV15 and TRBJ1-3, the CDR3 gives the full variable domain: DAMVIQNPRYQVTQFGKPVTLSCSQTLNHNVMYWYQQKSSQAPKLLFHYYDKDFNNEADTPDNFQSRRPNTSFCFLDIRSPGLGDTAMYLCATSQPRDRGRNTIYFGEGSWLTVV.

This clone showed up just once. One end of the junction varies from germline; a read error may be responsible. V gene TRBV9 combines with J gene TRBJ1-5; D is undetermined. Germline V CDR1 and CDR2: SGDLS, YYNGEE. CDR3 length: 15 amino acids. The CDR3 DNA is TGTTCCAGCAGCGCCTCCGGGAGACACAATCAGCCCCAGCATTTT. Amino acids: CSSSASGRHNQPQHF.

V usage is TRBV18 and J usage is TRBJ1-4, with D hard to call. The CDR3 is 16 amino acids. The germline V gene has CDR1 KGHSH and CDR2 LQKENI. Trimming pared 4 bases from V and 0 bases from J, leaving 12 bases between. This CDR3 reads CASSRETAATNEKLFF. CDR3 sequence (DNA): TGTGCCAGCTCACGAGAGACTGCCGCAACTAATGAAAAACTGTTTTTT. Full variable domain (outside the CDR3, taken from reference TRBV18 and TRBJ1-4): NAGVMQNPRHLVRRRGQEARLRCSPMKGHSHVYWYRQLPEEGLKFMVYLQKENIIDESGMPKERFSAEFPKEGPSILRIQQVVRGDSAAYFCASSRETAATNEKLFFGSGTQLSVL.

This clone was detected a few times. CDR3 residues: CATHRDNTNTEAFF. The DNA for the CDR3 is TGTGCCACCCACCGGGACAACACCAACACTGAAGCTTTCTTT. The V gene is TRBV10-3, the J gene TRBJ1-1; maybe TRBD1 (6 bases). The germline V gene has CDR1 ENHRY and CDR2 SYGVKD. The V and J ends lost 10 bases and 2 bases respectively, with 17 bases between them. This CDR3 is 14 amino acids long.

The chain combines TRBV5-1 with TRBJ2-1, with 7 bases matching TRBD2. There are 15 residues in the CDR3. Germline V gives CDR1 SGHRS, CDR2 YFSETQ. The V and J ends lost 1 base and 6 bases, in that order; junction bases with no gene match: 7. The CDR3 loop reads CASSLFGLEGNEQFF. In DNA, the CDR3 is TGCGCCAGCAGCTTGTTTGGACTAGAGGGCAATGAGCAGTTCTTC.

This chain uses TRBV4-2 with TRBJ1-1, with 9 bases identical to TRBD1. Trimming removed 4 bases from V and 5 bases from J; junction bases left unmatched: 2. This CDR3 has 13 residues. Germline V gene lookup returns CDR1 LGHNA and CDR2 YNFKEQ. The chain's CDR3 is CASSPQGATEAFF. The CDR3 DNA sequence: TGTGCCAGCAGCCCACAGGGGGCTACTGAAGCTTTCTTT.

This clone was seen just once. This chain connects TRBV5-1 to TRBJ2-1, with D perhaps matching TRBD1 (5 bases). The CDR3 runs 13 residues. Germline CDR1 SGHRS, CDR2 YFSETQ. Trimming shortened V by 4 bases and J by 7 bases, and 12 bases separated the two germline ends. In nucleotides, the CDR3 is TGCGCCAGCAGCCAGGGCCCTATGAATGAGCAGTTCTTC. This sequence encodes CASSQGPMNEQFF.

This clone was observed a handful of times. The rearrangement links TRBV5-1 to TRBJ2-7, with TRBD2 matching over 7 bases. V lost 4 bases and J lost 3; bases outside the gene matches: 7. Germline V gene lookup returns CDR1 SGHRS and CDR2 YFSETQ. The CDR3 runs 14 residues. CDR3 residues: CASSAGTGGYEQYF. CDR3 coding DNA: TGCGCCAGCAGCGCCGGGACGGGGGGCTACGAGCAGTACTTC.

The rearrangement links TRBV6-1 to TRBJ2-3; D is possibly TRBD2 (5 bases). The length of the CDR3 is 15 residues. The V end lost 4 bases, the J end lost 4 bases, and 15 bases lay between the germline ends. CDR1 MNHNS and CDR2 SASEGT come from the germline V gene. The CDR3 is CASSVLVGRADTQYF. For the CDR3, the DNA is TGTGCCAGCAGTGTACTAGTTGGCCGTGCAGATACGCAGTATTTT.

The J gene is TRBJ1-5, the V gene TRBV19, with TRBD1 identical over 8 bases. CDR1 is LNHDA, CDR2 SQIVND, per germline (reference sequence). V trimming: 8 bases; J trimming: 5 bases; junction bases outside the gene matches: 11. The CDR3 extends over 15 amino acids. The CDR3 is CASLVIQGADQPQHF. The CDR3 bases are TGTGCCAGTTTAGTAATCCAGGGGGCTGATCAGCCCCAGCATTTT.

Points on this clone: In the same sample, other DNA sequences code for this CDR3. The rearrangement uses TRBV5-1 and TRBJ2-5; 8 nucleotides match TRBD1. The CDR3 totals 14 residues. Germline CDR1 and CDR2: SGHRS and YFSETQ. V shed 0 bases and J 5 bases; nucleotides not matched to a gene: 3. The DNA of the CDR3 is TGCGCCAGCAGCTTGGCAGGGGGCGGCGAGACCCAGTACTTC. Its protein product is CASSLAGGGETQYF.

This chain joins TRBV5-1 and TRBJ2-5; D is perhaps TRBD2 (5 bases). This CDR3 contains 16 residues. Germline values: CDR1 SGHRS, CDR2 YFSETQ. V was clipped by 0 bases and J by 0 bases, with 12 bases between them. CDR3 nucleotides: TGCGCCAGCAGCTTGGGTGCGAGGGTCTACCAAGAGACCCAGTACTTC. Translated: CASSLGARVYQETQYF.

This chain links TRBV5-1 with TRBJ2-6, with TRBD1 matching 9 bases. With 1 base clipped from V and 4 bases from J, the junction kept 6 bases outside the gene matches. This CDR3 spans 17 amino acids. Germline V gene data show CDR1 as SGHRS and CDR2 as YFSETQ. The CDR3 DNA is TGCGCCAGCAGCTTGTTGGACAGGGGATCAGGGGCCAACGTCCTGACTTTC. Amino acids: CASSLLDRGSGANVLTF. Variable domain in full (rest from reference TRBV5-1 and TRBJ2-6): KAGVTQTPRYLIKTRGQQVTLSCSPISGHRSVSWYQQTPGQGLQFLFEYFSETQRNKGNFPGRFSGRQFSNSRSEMNVSTLELGDSALYLCASSLLDRGSGANVLTFGAGSRLTVL.

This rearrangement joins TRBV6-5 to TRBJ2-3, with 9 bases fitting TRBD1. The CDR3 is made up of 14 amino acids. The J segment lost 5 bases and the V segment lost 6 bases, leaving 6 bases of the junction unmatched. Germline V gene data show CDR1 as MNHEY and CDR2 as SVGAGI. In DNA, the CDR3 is TGTGCCAGCAGGTGGACAGGGGAAGGAGATACGCAGTATTTT. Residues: CASRWTGEGDTQYF.

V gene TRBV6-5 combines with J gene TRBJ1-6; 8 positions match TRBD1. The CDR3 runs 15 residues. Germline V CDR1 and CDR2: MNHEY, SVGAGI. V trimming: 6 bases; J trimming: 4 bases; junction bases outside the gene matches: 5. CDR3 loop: CASRPRTGYNSPLHF. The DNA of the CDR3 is TGTGCCAGCAGACCACGGACAGGGTATAATTCACCCCTCCACTTT.

The CDR3 sequence is CASSGGQGNSETQYF. The CDR3 DNA is TGTGCCAGCAGCGGGGGACAGGGAAATTCGGAGACCCAGTACTTC. V is TRBV6-1 and J is TRBJ2-5; 9 nucleotides agree with TRBD1. There are 15 residues in the CDR3. Trimming removed 6 bases from V and 5 bases from J; junction bases left unmatched: 10. Germline V gene sequence: CDR1 MNHNS, CDR2 SASEGT.